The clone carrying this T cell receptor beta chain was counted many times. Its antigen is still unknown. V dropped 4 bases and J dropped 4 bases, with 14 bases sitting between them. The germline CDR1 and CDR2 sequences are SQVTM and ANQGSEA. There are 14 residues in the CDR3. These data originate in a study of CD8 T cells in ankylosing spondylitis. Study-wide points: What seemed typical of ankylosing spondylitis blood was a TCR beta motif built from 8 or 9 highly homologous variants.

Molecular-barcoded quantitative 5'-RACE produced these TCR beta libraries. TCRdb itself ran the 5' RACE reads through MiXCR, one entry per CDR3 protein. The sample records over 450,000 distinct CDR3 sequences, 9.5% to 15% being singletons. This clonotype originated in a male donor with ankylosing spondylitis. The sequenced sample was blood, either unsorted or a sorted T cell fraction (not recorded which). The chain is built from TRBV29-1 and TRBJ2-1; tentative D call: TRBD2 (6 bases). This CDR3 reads CSVAPGTPYNEQFF. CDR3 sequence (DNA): TGCAGCGTTGCCCCCGGGACTCCTTACAATGAGCAGTTCTTC.